This TCR beta chain was documented in a study of patients and donors after allogeneic stem cell transplantation (dated by TCRdb to about 2020). CDR1 and CDR2 (DFQATT, SNEGSKA) derive from the germline V gene (reference sequence). From cysteine to phenylalanine, the CDR3 is 14 amino acids long. The entry retains the CDR3 DNA only, 42 bases that are in frame from base 1. The trim is 3 bases for V and 0 bases for J, with a gap of 9 bases between the germline ends. Library preparation employed RT-PCR. Sequencing took place on a NextSeq 550. The public sequencing data were trimmed at Q25 with fastp and processed into clonotypes with MiXCR by TCRdb, which kept only in-frame beta chains. Entries are consolidated by CDR3 protein sequence, retaining the most common genes and DNA. The sample table holds some 20,000 distinct CDR3 sequences, of which approximately 28% were seen once. The leading ten clones occupy around 47% of the sample.

Points on this clonotype: This clone's antigen is unknown. One base away there is no much larger clone; base qualities are not given.

The origin of this receptor is a human donor who was either an allogeneic HSCT recipient or a stem cell or donor lymphocyte infusion donor (not recorded which). It is not recorded whose cells these are; they may come from a transplant donor. The specimen was blood, either unsorted or a sorted T cell fraction (not recorded which). Recombination joined TRBV20-1 with TRBJ2-1; a confident D gene designation cannot be given. The CDR3 protein is CSASGWASYNEQFF. Here is the DNA: TGCAGTGCTAGCGGGTGGGCCTCCTACAATGAGCAGTTCTTC.